This TCR beta chain was identified during a study of T cell responses to AZD1222 COVID-19 vaccine. Method: immunoSEQ multiplex PCR; TCRdb's copy keeps in-frame clones and lacks some. Counted here are about 130,000 clones, approximately 94% occurring once; the ten biggest clones make up roughly 6.6%. Germline V CDR1 and CDR2: PRHDT, FYEKMQ (reference sequence). Germline trimming cut 5 bases from V and 3 bases from J; bases unmatched to any gene: 9. This CDR3 is 15 amino acids long. The chain uses TRBV13 and TRBJ2-7; 8 bases align to TRBD1. Sequenced here: peripheral blood, sampled on day 0 of AZD1222 vaccination. This receptor was obtained from an adult in good health. The CDR3 is CASSQGQGYGYEQYF. In nucleotides, the CDR3 is TGTGCCAGCAGCCAAGGACAGGGATATGGCTACGAGCAGTACTTC.